One sample yielded the 29 T cell receptor beta chains listed below, sequenced in a study of T cell responses to AZD1222 COVID-19 vaccine. TCRdb keeps only in-frame clones here, not all; method: immunoSEQ multiplex PCR. This table holds about 75,000 clones, about 87% found once. The material sequenced was peripheral blood, taken 28 days after the second dose of the MenACWY control vaccine. These receptors were taken from an adult who received the MenACWY meningococcal vaccine as a control.

This rearrangement joins TRBV24-1 to TRBJ2-5, with D perhaps being TRBD1 or TRBD2 (5 bases each). V was cut by 6 bases and J by 2 bases, with 12 bases left in between. CDR1 is KGHDR and CDR2 is SFDVKD in the germline V gene. CDR3 size: 14 residues. The CDR3 is CATSTPGPQETQYF. Written as DNA, the CDR3 is TGTGCCACCAGTACTCCGGGACCACAAGAGACCCAGTACTTC.

The V and J genes are TRBV6-5 and TRBJ2-2, with D maybe TRBD1 (6 bases). Trimming cost V 2 bases and J 7 bases, with 11 bases left between them. CDR1 is MNHEY and CDR2 is SVGAGI in the germline V gene. The CDR3 totals 14 residues. CDR3 DNA sequence: TGTGCCAGCAGTTACCTGCAGGGGTTCGGGGAGCTGTTTTTT. Its protein product is CASSYLQGFGELFF.

V gene TRBV15 combines with J gene TRBJ2-5, with 8 bases fitting TRBD2. This CDR3 contains 14 residues. CDR1 and CDR2 (germline): LNHNV, YYDKDF (reference sequence). V gave up 5 bases and J gave up 4 bases; unmatched junction bases: 6. In DNA, the CDR3 is TGTGCCACCAGCCGCCGGGGGGGCGGAGAGACCCAGTACTTC. This codes for CATSRRGGGETQYF. The full variable domain, with the rest looked up from reference TRBV15 and TRBJ2-5, is DAMVIQNPRYQVTQFGKPVTLSCSQTLNHNVMYWYQQKSSQAPKLLFHYYDKDFNNEADTPDNFQSRRPNTSFCFLDIRSPGLGDTAMYLCATSRRGGGETQYFGPGTRLLVL.

The gene calls are TRBV18 and TRBJ1-4, with D hard to call. V gave up 1 base and J gave up 4 bases, with 10 bases separating them. The CDR3 is 15 amino acids. CDR1 KGHSH and CDR2 LQKENI come from the germline V gene. CDR3 sequence: CASSPRTDDNEKLFF. DNA of the CDR3: TGTGCCAGCTCACCACGAACAGATGATAATGAAAAACTGTTTTTT.

The chain is built from TRBV18 and TRBJ2-1; no clear D. The CDR3 runs to 13 residues. Trimming pared 4 bases from V and 4 bases from J, leaving 8 bases between. Germline loops: CDR1 KGHSH, CDR2 LQKENI. The CDR3 is CASSQVGYNEQFF. The CDR3 DNA follows: TGTGCCAGCTCACAGGTCGGATACAATGAGCAGTTCTTC.

This clone showed up just once. The chain recombines TRBV30 with TRBJ2-1; 14 nucleotides match TRBD2. This CDR3 contains 17 residues. Germline loops: CDR1 GTSNPN, CDR2 SVGIG (reference sequence). Germline trimming cut 2 bases from V and 4 bases from J; bases unmatched to any gene: 7. In DNA, the CDR3 is TGTGCCTGGAGTCGACGGACTAGCGGGGGGATTTACAATGAGCAGTTCTTC. Its translation: CAWSRRTSGGIYNEQFF.

V gene TRBV7-3 combines with J gene TRBJ2-1; 9 bases fit TRBD2. The CDR3 runs to 16 residues. V dropped 2 bases and J dropped 8; count of bases not matched to a gene: 10. Per germline, CDR1 SGHTA and CDR2 FQGTGA. The CDR3, as DNA: TGTGCCAGCAGCTTAGCATCCCTAGCGGGGTTCGATGAGCAGTTCTTC. It specifies CASSLASLAGFDEQFF.

The chain is built from TRBV12-3 or TRBV12-4 and TRBJ1-1; a weak D match, TRBD1 (5 bases). The V end lost 5 bases, the J end lost 3 bases, and 10 bases lay between the germline ends. CDR3 length: 13 residues. In DNA form, the CDR3 reads TGTGCCAGCAGTCCTGACAGTTACACTGAAGCTTTCTTT. Translating gives CASSPDSYTEAFF.

The chain joins TRBV2 to TRBJ2-7; D remains ambiguous. CDR3 length: 11 amino acids. Trimming cost V 4 bases and J 6 bases, with 7 bases left between them. Germline assignment: CDR1 SNHLY and CDR2 FYNNEI. In DNA form, the CDR3 reads TGTGCCAGCAGTGGGGGATTCGAGCAGTACTTC. It yields the protein CASSGGFEQYF.

This sequence joins TRBV29-1 and TRBJ2-7; tentatively, D is TRBD1 or TRBD2 (5 bases each). CDR1 and CDR2 (germline): SQVTM, ANQGSEA. CDR3 length: 13 residues. V was cut by 4 bases and J by 7 bases, with 17 bases left in between. The CDR3 sequence is CSVVGWGFGEQYF. CDR3 DNA: TGCAGCGTTGTGGGGTGGGGGTTTGGGGAGCAGTACTTC.

The V gene is TRBV4-1, the J gene TRBJ1-3; D might be TRBD1 (5 bases). V lost 4 bases and J lost 3, with 10 bases in between. The CDR3 has 14 amino acids. In germline, CDR1 is MGHRA, CDR2 YSYEKL. CDR3: CASSPGGGGNTIYF. The CDR3 DNA sequence: TGCGCCAGCAGCCCGGGGGGAGGTGGAAACACCATATATTTT.

The CDR3 is CASSAGQGETTEQYF. CDR3 nucleotide sequence: TGCGCCAGCAGCGCGGGACAGGGCGAGACTACTGAGCAGTACTTC. This chain joins TRBV5-1 and TRBJ2-7, with 9 bases matching TRBD1. Trimming took 4 bases from V and 7 from J; bases not matched to a gene: 12. Germline assignment: CDR1 SGHRS and CDR2 YFSETQ. The CDR3 consists of 15 residues.

This chain links TRBV5-6 with TRBJ2-5; D unclear. V lost 2 bases to trimming and J lost 6 bases, with 8 bases between them. This CDR3 is 12 amino acids long. CDR1 SGHDT and CDR2 YYEEEE come from the germline V gene. The chain's CDR3 is CASSFGRQTQYF. In DNA form, the CDR3 reads TGTGCCAGCAGCTTTGGCAGACAGACCCAGTACTTC. The complete variable domain, with remaining parts taken from reference TRBV5-6 and TRBJ2-5, reads DAGVTQSPTHLIKTRGQQVTLRCSPKSGHDTVSWYQQALGQGPQFIFQYYEEEERQRGNFPDRFSGHQFPNYSSELNVNALLLGDSALYLCASSFGRQTQYFGPGTRLLVL.

The rearrangement uses TRBV6-5 and TRBJ1-2; D gene unclear. Trimming took off 6 bases at V and 0 bases at J, with 11 bases between the two ends. This CDR3 has 14 amino acids. The germline V gene has CDR1 MNHEY and CDR2 SVGAGI. CDR3 DNA: TGTGCCAGCAGCCCGGGAGCCTCTAACTATGGCTACACCTTC. It codes for CASSPGASNYGYTF.

The V and J genes are TRBV12-5 and TRBJ1-3; D is possibly TRBD1 (6 bases). The V gene's germline CDR1 is LGHNT and CDR2 FRNRAP. CDR3 length equals 16 residues. Trimming cost V 6 bases and J 2 bases, with 17 bases left between them. The CDR3 DNA is TGTGCTAGTGGCTTCCAAGTAACAGGGACTGGAAACACCATATATTTT. Translated, it gives CASGFQVTGTGNTIYF.

The rearrangement joins TRBV5-1 to TRBJ1-3; D call uncertain. Germline values: CDR1 SGHRS, CDR2 YFSETQ. Between the trimmed V and J ends, which lost 6 bases and 0 bases, there was a span of 7 bases. This CDR3 has 13 amino acids. Here the CDR3 DNA reads TGCGCCAGCATGCTGAGCTCTGGAAACACCATATATTTT. It is translated as CASMLSSGNTIYF.

In nucleotides, the CDR3 is TGTGCCAGCAGTCCTGTCCGGGTAGAGACTGAAGCTTTCTTT. It translates to CASSPVRVETEAFF. The chain combines TRBV6-5 with TRBJ1-1; D unresolved. V lost 5 bases to trimming and J lost 5 bases, with 15 bases between them. The CDR3 runs to 14 residues. Looked up from germline, CDR1 is MNHEY and CDR2 is SVGAGI.

The V and J genes are TRBV18 and TRBJ1-1, with a tentative D call TRBD1 (6 bases). The CDR3 contains 12 residues. Trimming cost V 2 bases and J 7 bases, with 8 bases left between them. Germline CDR1 KGHSH, CDR2 LQKENI. CDR3 in DNA: TGTGCCAGCTCACCAGGGGGCGATGAAGCTTTCTTT. This gives the protein CASSPGGDEAFF.

The chain has TRBV7-6 and TRBJ2-5, with 7 bases fitting TRBD2. V was clipped by 5 bases and J by 4 bases; unmatched bases: 4. From germline, CDR1 is SGHVS and CDR2 FNYEAQ. The CDR3 consists of 13 residues. The DNA of the CDR3 is TGTGCCAGCAGCCCCCAGCGGGGAGAGACCCAGTACTTC. It is translated as CASSPQRGETQYF.

To note about this clone: Other nucleotide sequences from this sample produce the same CDR3. The CDR3 loop reads CAWSATANTEAFF. DNA for the CDR3: TGTGCCTGGAGTGCGACAGCTAACACTGAAGCTTTCTTT. This chain uses TRBV30 with TRBJ1-1, with a weak D call TRBD1 (5 bases). Trimming took 1 base from V and 2 from J, leaving 8 bases between them. Germline V gives CDR1 GTSNPN, CDR2 SVGIG (reference sequence). The CDR3 totals 13 residues.

CDR3 sequence: CASSTTGGAGYTF. The CDR3 coding sequence is TGTGCCAGTAGTACCACAGGGGGCGCTGGCTACACCTTC. The chain joins TRBV19 to TRBJ1-2; 9 positions match TRBD1. This CDR3 has 13 residues. Germline V gene data show CDR1 as LNHDA and CDR2 as SQIVND (reference sequence). The ends lost 4 bases at V and 7 bases at J; junction bases unmatched: 4.

V usage is TRBV20-1 and J usage is TRBJ1-1; the D is unclear. Trimming took 3 bases from V and 2 from J, leaving 10 bases between them. Germline V gene data show CDR1 as DFQATT and CDR2 as SNEGSKA (reference sequence). The CDR3 loop spans 13 amino acids. CDR3 region: CSASVRLNTEAFF. CDR3 bases: TGCAGTGCTAGTGTACGGCTTAACACTGAAGCTTTCTTT.

The chain uses TRBV30 and TRBJ1-3; no definite D call. CDR3 length equals 12 residues. V dropped 4 bases and J dropped 6 bases, with 10 bases sitting between them. The germline CDR1 and CDR2 sequences are GTSNPN and SVGIG (reference sequence). In nucleotides, the CDR3 is TGTGCCTGGACGGAACAGTTAAACACCATATATTTT. This sequence encodes CAWTEQLNTIYF.

This clone was detected only once. The chain carries TRBV6-5 and TRBJ2-1; D call uncertain. Trimming pared 0 bases from V and 4 bases from J, leaving 4 bases between. This CDR3 region has 13 residues. Germline V gives CDR1 MNHEY, CDR2 SVGAGI. DNA of the CDR3: TGTGCCAGCAGTTACTCGGGATACAATGAGCAGTTCTTC. It is translated as CASSYSGYNEQFF.

This clone was counted between two and nine times. This rearrangement joins TRBV18 to TRBJ2-7, with D possibly matching TRBD2 (6 bases). CDR1 and CDR2 from the germline V gene are KGHSH and LQKENI. The V gene lost 2 bases and the J gene lost 1 base, with 24 bases spanning the gap. CDR3 length: 19 residues. CDR3 DNA: TGTGCCAGCTCACCAAGGCCAACTCCTTTGCGGGGTATTTCCTACGAGCAGTACTTC. Encoded protein: CASSPRPTPLRGISYEQYF.

This chain links TRBV19 with TRBJ1-1, with no clear D. The ends were cut back, 3 bases at V and 3 bases at J, with 8 bases in the middle. This CDR3 is built from 13 residues. CDR1 and CDR2 (germline): LNHDA, SQIVND (reference sequence). The CDR3 region has the DNA TGTGCCAGTAGTATCGGAAGGGACACTGAAGCTTTCTTT. This encodes CASSIGRDTEAFF.

The chain uses TRBV7-2 and TRBJ1-2; D possibly corresponds to TRBD1 (5 bases). This CDR3 contains 14 residues. The V end lost 5 bases, the J end lost 7 bases, and 17 bases lay between the germline ends. Germline values: CDR1 SGHTA, CDR2 FQGNSA. CDR3 in amino acids: CASSPGAAVGGYTF. The DNA of the CDR3 is TGTGCCAGCAGCCCCGGGGCAGCGGTGGGTGGCTACACCTTC.

The gene calls are TRBV18 and TRBJ1-2, with D unresolved. CDR1 is KGHSH, CDR2 LQKENI, per germline. The CDR3 loop spans 13 amino acids. V was cut by 0 bases and J by 2 bases, with 4 bases left in between. The CDR3 sequence: CASSPPGNYGYTF. CDR3 DNA sequence: TGTGCCAGCTCACCACCGGGAAACTATGGCTACACCTTC.

The J gene is TRBJ1-5, the V gene TRBV7-9; a possible D gene is TRBD1 (6 bases). Per the germline V gene, CDR1 is SEHNR and CDR2 is FQNEAQ (reference sequence). The CDR3 is made up of 15 amino acids. Trimming pared 5 bases from V and 2 bases from J, leaving 13 bases between. The CDR3 spells CASSHTGSGNQPQHF. For the CDR3, the DNA is TGTGCCAGCAGCCATACAGGGAGCGGCAATCAGCCCCAGCATTTT.